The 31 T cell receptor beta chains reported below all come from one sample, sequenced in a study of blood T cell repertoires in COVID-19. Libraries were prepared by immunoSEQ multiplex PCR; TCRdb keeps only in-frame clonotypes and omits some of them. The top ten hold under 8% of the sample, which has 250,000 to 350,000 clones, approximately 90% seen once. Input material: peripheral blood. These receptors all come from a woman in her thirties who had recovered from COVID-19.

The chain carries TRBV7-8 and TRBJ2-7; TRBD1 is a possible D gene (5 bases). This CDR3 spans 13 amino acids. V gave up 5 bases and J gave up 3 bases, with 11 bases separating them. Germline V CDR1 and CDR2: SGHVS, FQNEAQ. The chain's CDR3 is CASSKDRDYEQYF. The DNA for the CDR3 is TGTGCCAGCAGCAAAGACAGAGACTACGAGCAGTACTTC.

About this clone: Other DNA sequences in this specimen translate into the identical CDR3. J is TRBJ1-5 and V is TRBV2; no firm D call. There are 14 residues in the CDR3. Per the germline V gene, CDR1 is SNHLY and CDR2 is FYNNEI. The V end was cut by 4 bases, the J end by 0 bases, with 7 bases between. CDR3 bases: TGTGCCAGCAGTGGAGGGTATAGCAATCAGCCCCAGCATTTT. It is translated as CASSGGYSNQPQHF.

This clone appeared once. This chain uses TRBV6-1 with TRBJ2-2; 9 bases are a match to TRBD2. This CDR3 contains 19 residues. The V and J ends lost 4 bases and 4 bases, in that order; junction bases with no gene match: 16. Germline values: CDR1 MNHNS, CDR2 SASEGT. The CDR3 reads CASSALRGGLVSVTGELFF. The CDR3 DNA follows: TGTGCCAGCAGTGCCTTGCGGGGGGGCCTCGTTTCTGTCACCGGGGAGCTGTTTTTT.

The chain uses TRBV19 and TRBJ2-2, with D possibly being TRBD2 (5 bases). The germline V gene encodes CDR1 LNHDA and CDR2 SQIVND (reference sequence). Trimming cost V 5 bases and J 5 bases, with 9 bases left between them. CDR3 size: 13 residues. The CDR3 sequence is CASSPGLTGELFF. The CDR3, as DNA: TGTGCCAGTAGTCCGGGGTTGACCGGGGAGCTGTTTTTT.

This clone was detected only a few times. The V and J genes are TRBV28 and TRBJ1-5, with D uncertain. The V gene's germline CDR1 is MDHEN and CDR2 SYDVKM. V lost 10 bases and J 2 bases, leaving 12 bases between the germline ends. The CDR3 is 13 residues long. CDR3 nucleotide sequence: TGTGCCATCACGACGGGAGGCAATCAGCCCCAGCATTTT. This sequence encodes CAITTGGNQPQHF. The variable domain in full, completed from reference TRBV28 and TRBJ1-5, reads DVKVTQSSRYLVKRTGEKVFLECVQDMDHENMFWYRQDPGLGLRLIYFSYDVKMKEKGDIPEGYSVSREKKERFSLILESASTNQTSMYLCAITTGGNQPQHFGDGTRLSIL.

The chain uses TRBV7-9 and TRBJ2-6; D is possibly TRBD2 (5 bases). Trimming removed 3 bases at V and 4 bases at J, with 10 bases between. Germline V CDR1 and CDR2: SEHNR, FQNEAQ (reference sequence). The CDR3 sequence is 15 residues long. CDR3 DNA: TGTGCCAGCAGCTTCGAGGGCGCCGGGGCCAACGTCCTGACTTTC. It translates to CASSFEGAGANVLTF.

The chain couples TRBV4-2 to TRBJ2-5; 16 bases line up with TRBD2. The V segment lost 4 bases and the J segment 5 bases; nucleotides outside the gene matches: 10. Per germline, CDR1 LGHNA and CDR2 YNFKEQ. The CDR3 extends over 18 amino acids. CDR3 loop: CASSPTGTSGGAPETQYF. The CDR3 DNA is TGTGCCAGCAGCCCCACCGGGACTAGCGGGGGGGCCCCCGAGACCCAGTACTTC.

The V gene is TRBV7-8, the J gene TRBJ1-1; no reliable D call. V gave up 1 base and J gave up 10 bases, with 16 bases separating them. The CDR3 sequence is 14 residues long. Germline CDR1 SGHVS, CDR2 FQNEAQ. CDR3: CASSLDDPKGGAFF. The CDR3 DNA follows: TGTGCCAGCAGCTTAGACGACCCCAAAGGAGGAGCTTTCTTT.

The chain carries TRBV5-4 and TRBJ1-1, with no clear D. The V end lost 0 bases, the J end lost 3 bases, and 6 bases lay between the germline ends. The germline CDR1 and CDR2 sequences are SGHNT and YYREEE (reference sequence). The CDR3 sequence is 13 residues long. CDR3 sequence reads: CASSLVTDTEAFF. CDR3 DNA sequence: TGTGCCAGCAGCTTGGTAACGGACACTGAAGCTTTCTTT.

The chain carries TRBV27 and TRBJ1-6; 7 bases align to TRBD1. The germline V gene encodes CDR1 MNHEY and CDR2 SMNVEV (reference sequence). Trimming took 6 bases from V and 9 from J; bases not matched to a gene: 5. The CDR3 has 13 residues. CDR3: CASRSQGVSPLHF. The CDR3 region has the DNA TGTGCCAGCAGATCCCAGGGGGTTTCACCCCTCCACTTT.

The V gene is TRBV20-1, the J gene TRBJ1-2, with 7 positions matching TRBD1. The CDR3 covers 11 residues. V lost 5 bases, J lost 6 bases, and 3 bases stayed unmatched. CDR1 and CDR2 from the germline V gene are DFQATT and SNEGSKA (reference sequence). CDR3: CSASTGDGYTF. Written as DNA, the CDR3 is TGCAGTGCTTCCACAGGGGATGGCTACACCTTC.

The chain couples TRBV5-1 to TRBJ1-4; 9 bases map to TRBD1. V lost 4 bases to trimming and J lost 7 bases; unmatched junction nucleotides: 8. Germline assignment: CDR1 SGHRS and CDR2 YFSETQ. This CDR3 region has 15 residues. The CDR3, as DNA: TGCGCCAGCAGCCTGACAGGGGGAGGAGCTGAAAAACTGTTTTTT. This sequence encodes CASSLTGGGAEKLFF.

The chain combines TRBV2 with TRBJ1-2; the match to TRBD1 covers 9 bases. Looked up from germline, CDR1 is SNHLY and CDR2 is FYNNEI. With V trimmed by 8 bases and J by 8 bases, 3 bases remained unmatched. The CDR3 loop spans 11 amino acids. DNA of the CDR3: TGTGCCAGCCGGACAGGGGACGGCTACACCTTC. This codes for CASRTGDGYTF.

CDR3 in DNA: TGTGCCAGCAGCTATGATATACAGGCCAACACCGGGGAGCTGTTTTTT. This encodes CASSYDIQANTGELFF. The rearrangement links TRBV5-6 to TRBJ2-2; D might be TRBD1 (5 bases). The germline CDR1 and CDR2 sequences are SGHDT and YYEEEE. The V and J ends lost 3 bases and 2 bases respectively, with 14 bases between them. The CDR3 loop spans 16 amino acids.

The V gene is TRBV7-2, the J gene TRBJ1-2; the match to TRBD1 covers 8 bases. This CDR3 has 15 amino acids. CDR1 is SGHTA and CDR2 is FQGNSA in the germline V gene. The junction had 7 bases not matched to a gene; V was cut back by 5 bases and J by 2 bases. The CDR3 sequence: CASSDVGTGNYGYTF. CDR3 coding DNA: TGTGCCAGCAGCGACGTGGGGACAGGCAACTATGGCTACACCTTC. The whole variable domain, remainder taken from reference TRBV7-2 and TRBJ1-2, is GAGVSQSPSNKVTEKGKDVELRCDPISGHTALYWYRQSLGQGLEFLIYFQGNSAPDKSGLPSDRFSAERTGGSVSTLTIQRTQQEDSAVYLCASSDVGTGNYGYTFGSGTRLTVV.

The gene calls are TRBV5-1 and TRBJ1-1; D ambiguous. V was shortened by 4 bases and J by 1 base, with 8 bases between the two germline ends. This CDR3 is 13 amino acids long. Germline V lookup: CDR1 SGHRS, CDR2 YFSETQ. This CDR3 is CASSPGGNTEAFF. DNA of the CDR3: TGCGCCAGCAGCCCAGGAGGGAACACTGAAGCTTTCTTT.

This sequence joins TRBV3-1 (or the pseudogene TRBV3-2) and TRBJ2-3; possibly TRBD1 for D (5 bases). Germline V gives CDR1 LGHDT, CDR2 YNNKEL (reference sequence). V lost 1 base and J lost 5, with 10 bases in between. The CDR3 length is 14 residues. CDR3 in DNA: TGTGCCAGCAGCCAAGGGTCCACAGGAGATACGCAGTATTTT. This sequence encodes CASSQGSTGDTQYF.

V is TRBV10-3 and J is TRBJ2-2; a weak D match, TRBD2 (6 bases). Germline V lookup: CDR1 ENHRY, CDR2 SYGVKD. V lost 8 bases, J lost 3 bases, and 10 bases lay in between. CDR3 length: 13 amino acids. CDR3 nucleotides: TGTGCCATCCGGGGGTCGGACACCGGGGAGCTGTTTTTT. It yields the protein CAIRGSDTGELFF.

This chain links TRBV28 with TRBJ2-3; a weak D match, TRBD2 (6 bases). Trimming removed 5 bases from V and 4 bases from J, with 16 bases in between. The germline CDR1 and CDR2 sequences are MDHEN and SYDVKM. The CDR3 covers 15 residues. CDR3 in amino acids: CASSRLVLVADTQYF. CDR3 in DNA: TGTGCCAGCAGTCGACTAGTTCTGGTCGCAGATACGCAGTATTTT.

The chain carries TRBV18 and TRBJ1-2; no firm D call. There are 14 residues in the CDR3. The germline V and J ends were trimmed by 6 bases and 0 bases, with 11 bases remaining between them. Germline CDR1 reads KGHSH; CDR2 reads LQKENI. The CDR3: CASSLDNTNYGYTF. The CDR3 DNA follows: TGTGCCAGCTCTTTAGATAATACTAACTATGGCTACACCTTC.

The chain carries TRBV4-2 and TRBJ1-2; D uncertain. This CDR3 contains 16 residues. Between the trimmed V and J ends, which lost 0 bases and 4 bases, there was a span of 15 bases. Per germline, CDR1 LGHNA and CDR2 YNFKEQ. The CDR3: CASSQELRQESYGYTF. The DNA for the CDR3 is TGTGCCAGCAGCCAAGAATTACGGCAGGAATCCTATGGCTACACCTTC.

The CDR3 DNA follows: TGTGCCAGCAGTTCAGCGGGGCGACAAGAGACCCAGTACTTC. This encodes CASSSAGRQETQYF. The J gene is TRBJ2-5, the V gene TRBV6-5; 7 nucleotides agree with TRBD2. The CDR3 loop spans 14 amino acids. V was clipped by 4 bases and J by 2 bases; unmatched bases: 4. Germline CDR1 MNHEY, CDR2 SVGAGI.

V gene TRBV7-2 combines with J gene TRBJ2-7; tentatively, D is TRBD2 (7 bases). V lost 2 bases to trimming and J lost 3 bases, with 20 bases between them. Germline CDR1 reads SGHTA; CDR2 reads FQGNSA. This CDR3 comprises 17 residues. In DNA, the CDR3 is TGTGCCAGCAGCTTAAATTATCAGGTCGGGGGGCTCTACGAGCAGTACTTC. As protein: CASSLNYQVGGLYEQYF.

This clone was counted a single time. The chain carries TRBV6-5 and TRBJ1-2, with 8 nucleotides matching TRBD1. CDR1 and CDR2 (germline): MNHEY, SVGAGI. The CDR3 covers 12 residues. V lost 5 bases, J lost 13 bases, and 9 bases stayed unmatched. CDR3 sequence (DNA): TGTGCCAGCAGTCCAACTGGGACAGGTCCCACCTTC. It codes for CASSPTGTGPTF.

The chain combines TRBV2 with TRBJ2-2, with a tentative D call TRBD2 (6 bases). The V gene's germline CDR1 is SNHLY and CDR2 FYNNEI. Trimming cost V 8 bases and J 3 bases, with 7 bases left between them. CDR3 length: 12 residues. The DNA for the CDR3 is TGTGCCAGCGGACTACACACCGGGGAGCTGTTTTTT. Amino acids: CASGLHTGELFF.

CDR3 DNA sequence: TGTGCCAGCAGTTTCGGGTATCAGCCCCAGCATTTT. This encodes CASSFGYQPQHF. The chain has TRBV28 and TRBJ1-5; D remains unclear. Germline CDR1 is MDHEN and CDR2 is SYDVKM. The CDR3 length is 12 residues. The V and J ends lost 3 bases and 5 bases respectively, with 5 bases between them.

The CDR3 DNA reads TGTGCCAGCAGTTACTCAGCCTCCATGACAGATTACGAGCAGTACTTC. Its protein product is CASSYSASMTDYEQYF. The chain carries TRBV6-5 and TRBJ2-7, with a possible D match to TRBD1 (5 bases). This CDR3 spans 16 amino acids. The germline V gene encodes CDR1 MNHEY and CDR2 SVGAGI. With 0 bases removed from V and 4 bases from J, the gap between germline ends came to 16 bases.

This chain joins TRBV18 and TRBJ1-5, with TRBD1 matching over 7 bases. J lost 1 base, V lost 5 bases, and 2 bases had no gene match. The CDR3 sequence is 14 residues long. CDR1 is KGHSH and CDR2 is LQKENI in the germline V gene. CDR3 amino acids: CASSTGVSNQPQHF. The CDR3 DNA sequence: TGTGCCAGCTCAACAGGGGTGAGCAATCAGCCCCAGCATTTT.

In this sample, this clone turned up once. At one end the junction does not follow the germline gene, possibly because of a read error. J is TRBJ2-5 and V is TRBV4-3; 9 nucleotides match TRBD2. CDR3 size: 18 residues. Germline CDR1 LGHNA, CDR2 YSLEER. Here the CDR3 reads CASSQDPASGVTREAQYF. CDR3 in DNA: TGCGCCAGCAGCCAAGATCCGGCTAGCGGGGTTACAAGAGAGGCCCAGTACTTC.

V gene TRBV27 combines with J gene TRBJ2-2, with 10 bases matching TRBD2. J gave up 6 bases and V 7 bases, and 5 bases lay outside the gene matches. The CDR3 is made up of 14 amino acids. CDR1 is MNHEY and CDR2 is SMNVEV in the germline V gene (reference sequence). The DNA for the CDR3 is TGTGCCAGCAAGCGGGAGGGGGGCTCCGGGGAGCTGTTTTTT. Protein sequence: CASKREGGSGELFF.

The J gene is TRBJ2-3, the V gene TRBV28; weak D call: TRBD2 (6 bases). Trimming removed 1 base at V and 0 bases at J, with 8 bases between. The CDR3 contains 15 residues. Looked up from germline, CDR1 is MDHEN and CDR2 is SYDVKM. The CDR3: CASSLFAGSTDTQYF. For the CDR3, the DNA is TGTGCCAGCAGTTTATTTGCGGGGAGCACAGATACGCAGTATTTT. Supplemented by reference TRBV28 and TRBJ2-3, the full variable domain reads DVKVTQSSRYLVKRTGEKVFLECVQDMDHENMFWYRQDPGLGLRLIYFSYDVKMKEKGDIPEGYSVSREKKERFSLILESASTNQTSMYLCASSLFAGSTDTQYFGPGTRLTVL.